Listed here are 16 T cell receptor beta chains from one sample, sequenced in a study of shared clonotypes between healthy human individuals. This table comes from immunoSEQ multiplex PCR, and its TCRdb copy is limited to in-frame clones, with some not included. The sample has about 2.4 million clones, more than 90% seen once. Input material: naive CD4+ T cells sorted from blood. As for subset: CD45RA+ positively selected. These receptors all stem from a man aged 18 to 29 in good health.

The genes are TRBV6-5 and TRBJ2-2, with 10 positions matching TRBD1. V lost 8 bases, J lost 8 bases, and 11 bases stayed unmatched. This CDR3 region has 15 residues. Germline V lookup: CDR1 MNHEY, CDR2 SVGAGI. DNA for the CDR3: TGTGCCAGCTCGTTGGGACAGGGGCAGGGAGGGGAGCTGTTTTTT. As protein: CASSLGQGQGGELFF.

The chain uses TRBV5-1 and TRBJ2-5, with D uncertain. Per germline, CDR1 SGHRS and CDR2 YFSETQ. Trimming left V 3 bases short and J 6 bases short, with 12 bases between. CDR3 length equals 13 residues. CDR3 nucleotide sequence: TGCGCCAGCAGCTCGGACGTTCCCAAGACCCAGTACTTC. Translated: CASSSDVPKTQYF.

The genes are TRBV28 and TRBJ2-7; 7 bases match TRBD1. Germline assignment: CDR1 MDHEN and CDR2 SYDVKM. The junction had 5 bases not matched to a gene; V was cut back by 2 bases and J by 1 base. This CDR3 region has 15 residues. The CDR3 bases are TGTGCCAGCAGTTTAAGGGGGACAGCATCCTACGAGCAGTACTTC. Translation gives CASSLRGTASYEQYF.

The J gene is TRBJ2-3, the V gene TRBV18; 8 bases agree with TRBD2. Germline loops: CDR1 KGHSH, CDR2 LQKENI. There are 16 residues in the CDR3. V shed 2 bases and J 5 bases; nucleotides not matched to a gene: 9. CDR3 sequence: CASSPSERGIGDTQYF. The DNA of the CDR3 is TGTGCCAGCTCACCATCGGAGCGGGGGATAGGAGATACGCAGTATTTT.

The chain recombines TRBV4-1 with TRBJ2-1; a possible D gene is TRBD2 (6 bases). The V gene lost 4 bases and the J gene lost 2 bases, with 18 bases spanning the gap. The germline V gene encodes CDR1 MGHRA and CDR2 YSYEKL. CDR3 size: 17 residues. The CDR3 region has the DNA TGCGCCAGCAGCCGAACCCCCTCTAGCGCGACCTACAATGAGCAGTTCTTC. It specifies CASSRTPSSATYNEQFF.

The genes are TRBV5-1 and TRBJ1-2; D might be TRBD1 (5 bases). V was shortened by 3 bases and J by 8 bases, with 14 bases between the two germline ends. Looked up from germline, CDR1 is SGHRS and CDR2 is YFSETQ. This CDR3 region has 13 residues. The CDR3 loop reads CASSYGTPGGYTF. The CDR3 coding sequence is TGCGCCAGCAGCTATGGAACGCCAGGGGGCTACACCTTC.

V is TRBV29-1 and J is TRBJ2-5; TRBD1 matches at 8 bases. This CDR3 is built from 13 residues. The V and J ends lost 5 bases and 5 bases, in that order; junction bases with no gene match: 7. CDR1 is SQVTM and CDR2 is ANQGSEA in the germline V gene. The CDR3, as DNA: TGCAGCGTTAAACCAGGGGGCGGCGAGACCCAGTACTTC. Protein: CSVKPGGGETQYF.

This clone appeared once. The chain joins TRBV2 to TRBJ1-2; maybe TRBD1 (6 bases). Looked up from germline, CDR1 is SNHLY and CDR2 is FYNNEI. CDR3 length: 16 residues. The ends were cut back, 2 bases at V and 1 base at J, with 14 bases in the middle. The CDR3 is CASSEPPGVGNYGYTF. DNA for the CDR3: TGTGCCAGCAGTGAACCCCCAGGGGTGGGTAACTATGGCTACACCTTC.

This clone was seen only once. The CDR3 protein is CASSPGQGLDEQYF. Here the CDR3 DNA reads TGTGCCAGCTCACCGGGACAGGGGCTAGACGAGCAGTACTTC. V gene TRBV18 combines with J gene TRBJ2-7; 10 bases fit TRBD1. The CDR3 consists of 14 residues. The V gene's germline CDR1 is KGHSH and CDR2 LQKENI. V was pared by 3 bases and J by 5 bases, with 4 bases of the junction left unmatched.

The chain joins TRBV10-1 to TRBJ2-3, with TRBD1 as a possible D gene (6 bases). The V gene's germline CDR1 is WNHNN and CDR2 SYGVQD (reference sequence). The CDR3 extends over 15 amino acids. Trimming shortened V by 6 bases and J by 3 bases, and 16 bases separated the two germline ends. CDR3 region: CASRLQGLWTDTQYF. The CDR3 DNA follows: TGCGCCAGCAGGTTACAGGGCTTATGGACAGATACGCAGTATTTT.

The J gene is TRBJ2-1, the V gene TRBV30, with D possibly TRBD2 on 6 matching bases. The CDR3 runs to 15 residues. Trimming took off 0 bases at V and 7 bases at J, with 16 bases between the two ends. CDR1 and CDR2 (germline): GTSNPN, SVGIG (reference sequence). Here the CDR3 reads CAWSVGTGVGNEQFF. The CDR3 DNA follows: TGTGCCTGGAGTGTTGGTACGGGAGTAGGGAATGAGCAGTTCTTC.

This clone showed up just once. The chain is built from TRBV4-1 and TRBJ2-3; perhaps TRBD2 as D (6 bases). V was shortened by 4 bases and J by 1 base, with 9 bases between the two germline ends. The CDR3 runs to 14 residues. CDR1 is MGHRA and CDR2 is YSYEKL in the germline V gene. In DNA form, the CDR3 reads TGCGCCAGCAGCCGGGACTCACGCACAGATACGCAGTATTTT. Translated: CASSRDSRTDTQYF.

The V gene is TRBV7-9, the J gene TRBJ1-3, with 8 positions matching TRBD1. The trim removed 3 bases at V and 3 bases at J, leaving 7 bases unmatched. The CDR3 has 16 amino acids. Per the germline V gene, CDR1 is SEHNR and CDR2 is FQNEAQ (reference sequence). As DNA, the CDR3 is TGTGCCAGCAGCTTCTCGACAGGGGTCGGTGGAAACACCATATATTTT. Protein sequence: CASSFSTGVGGNTIYF.

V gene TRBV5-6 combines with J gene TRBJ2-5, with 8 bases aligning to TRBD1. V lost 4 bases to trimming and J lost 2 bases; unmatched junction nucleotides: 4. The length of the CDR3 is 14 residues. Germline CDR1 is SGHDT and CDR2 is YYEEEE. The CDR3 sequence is CASSLRDRQETQYF. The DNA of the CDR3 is TGTGCCAGCAGCCTCCGGGACAGGCAAGAGACCCAGTACTTC.

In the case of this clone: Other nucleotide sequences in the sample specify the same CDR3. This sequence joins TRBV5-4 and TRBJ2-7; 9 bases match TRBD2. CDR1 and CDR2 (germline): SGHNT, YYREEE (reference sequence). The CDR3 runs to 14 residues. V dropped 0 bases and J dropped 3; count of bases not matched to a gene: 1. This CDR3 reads CASSLEAGGYEQYF. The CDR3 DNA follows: TGTGCCAGCAGCTTGGAAGCGGGAGGCTACGAGCAGTACTTC.

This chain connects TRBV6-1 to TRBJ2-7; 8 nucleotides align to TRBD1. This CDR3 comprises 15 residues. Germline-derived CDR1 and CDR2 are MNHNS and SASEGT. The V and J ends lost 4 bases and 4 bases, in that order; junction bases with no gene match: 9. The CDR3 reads CASSAYRQGAYEQYF. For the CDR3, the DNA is TGTGCCAGCAGTGCGTATAGGCAGGGGGCATACGAGCAGTACTTC.